Below, one T cell receptor beta chain is given with its context. The authors ran a second PCR of about 6 to 12 cycles using a sample-barcoded 5' primer and a J-beta primer mix. A 12-random-nucleotide template-switch adaptor tagged each cDNA molecule. TCRdb independently ran MiXCR on the 5' RACE reads; one entry per CDR3 protein. The sample records 800,000 to 950,000 distinct CDR3 sequences, approximately 35% being singletons. The CDR3 runs to 17 residues. Germline trimming cut 3 bases from V and 6 bases from J; bases unmatched to any gene: 10. Looked up from germline, CDR1 is MGHRA and CDR2 is YSYEKL. Donors gave approximately 9.9 milliliters of peripheral blood apiece. The entry originates in a study of blood T cells in healthy people across ages. The wider study: Template switching retrieved approximately one barcoded beta molecule for each two T cells.

The source material was blood. The chain carries TRBV4-1 and TRBJ2-3; 12 nucleotides align to TRBD1. The clonotype originates from a man between 18 and 35 years old in good health. CDR3 nucleotides: TGCGCCAGCAGCCAGGACCCGGGACAGGGGGCATGGGATACGCAGTATTTT. Translated: CASSQDPGQGAWDTQYF.